This T cell receptor beta chain was recorded in a study of T cells in Graves' hyperthyroidism and ophthalmopathy. Study-wide results and limits: In validation, the model predicted ophthalmopathy. These predictions came a median about 6.8 months before onset. In the blood, most expanded thyroid clonotypes above 0.001 appeared as well.

The CDR3 length is 16 residues. Trimming removed 0 bases at V and 5 bases at J, with 15 bases between. In germline, CDR1 is LNHNV, CDR2 YYDKDF (reference sequence). As for this clonotype: Its antigen is unknown.

The source material, RNA transcripts, was used to amplify TCR beta CDR3 regions. The HTBI set primed first-round TCR CDR3 RT-PCR. From the multiplex PCR reads, TCRdb called clonotypes with MiXCR, one entry per CDR3 protein. The sample has 300,000 to 500,000 distinct CDR3 sequences, 14% to 15% seen once; the top ten hold approximately 30%. An absence of ophthalmopathy progression within 18 months meant stable Graves' hyperthyroidism. This sample holds PBMCs from about 9.3 ml fresh peripheral blood. The sequence came from a woman in her twenties or thirties with Graves' hyperthyroidism. The chain links TRBV15 to TRBJ2-3; perhaps TRBD2 as D (5 bases). The specimen sequenced was blood. This CDR3 is CATSREYEGSGDTQYF. CDR3 nucleotides: TGTGCCACCAGCAGAGAATATGAGGGTTCAGGAGATACGCAGTATTTT.